Below are 20 T cell receptor beta chains sequenced from a single sample in a study of shared clonotypes between healthy human individuals. The method was immunoSEQ multiplex PCR; TCRdb's version includes in-frame clones alone and lacks a portion of them. Of roughly 2,300,000 clones in the sample, around 90% are singletons; the top ten hold roughly 0.34%. The sample was naive CD4+ T cells from PBMCs. Specified subset: CD45RA+ positively selected. The receptors shown here come from a man between 18 and 35 years old in good health. Some clones in this sample may be carry-over from other donors' samples.

The chain recombines TRBV6-5 with TRBJ1-5, with D unresolved. This CDR3 is built from 13 residues. Germline lookup yields CDR1 MNHEY and CDR2 SVGAGI. Trimming stripped 8 bases from V and 4 bases from J, with 12 bases between. The CDR3 loop reads CASAWAPNQPQHF. DNA of the CDR3: TGTGCCAGCGCGTGGGCCCCTAATCAGCCCCAGCATTTT.

This clone is a singleton in its sample. V and J are TRBV18 and TRBJ2-1; TRBD2 matches at 13 bases. The V gene's germline CDR1 is KGHSH and CDR2 LQKENI. This CDR3 is built from 15 residues. Germline trimming cut 2 bases from V and 10 bases from J; bases unmatched to any gene: 5. The CDR3 coding sequence is TGTGCCAGCTCACCAACTAGCGGGAGGGTTGGCGAGCAGTTCTTC. Its translation is CASSPTSGRVGEQFF. Complete variable domain (other parts from reference TRBV18 and TRBJ2-1): NAGVMQNPRHLVRRRGQEARLRCSPMKGHSHVYWYRQLPEEGLKFMVYLQKENIIDESGMPKERFSAEFPKEGPSILRIQQVVRGDSAAYFCASSPTSGRVGEQFFGPGTRLTVL.

To note about this clone: Other DNA sequences in the same sample also yield this CDR3. The J gene is TRBJ2-7, the V gene TRBV7-2, with D perhaps matching TRBD2 (5 bases). The V and J ends lost 4 bases and 3 bases respectively, with 10 bases between them. CDR1 is SGHTA, CDR2 FQGNSA, per germline. The CDR3 extends over 13 amino acids. In DNA form, the CDR3 reads TGTGCCAGCAGCTCCACTAGTCGCTACGAGCAGTACTTC. Translation: CASSSTSRYEQYF. The variable domain in full, with the rest retrieved from reference TRBV7-2 and TRBJ2-7, is GAGVSQSPSNKVTEKGKDVELRCDPISGHTALYWYRQSLGQGLEFLIYFQGNSAPDKSGLPSDRFSAERTGGSVSTLTIQRTQQEDSAVYLCASSSTSRYEQYFGPGTRLTVT.

V is TRBV28 and J is TRBJ2-5; TRBD2 aligns across 10 bases. The germline V gene has CDR1 MDHEN and CDR2 SYDVKM. The J segment lost 1 base and the V segment lost 6 bases, leaving 5 bases of the junction unmatched. The CDR3 has 15 amino acids. This CDR3 is CASRTTSGAQETQYF. The CDR3 DNA reads TGTGCCAGCAGGACAACTAGCGGGGCCCAAGAGACCCAGTACTTC.

The J gene is TRBJ1-2, the V gene TRBV9; D is ambiguous. V gave up 0 bases and J gave up 8 bases, with 11 bases separating them. The V gene's germline CDR1 is SGDLS and CDR2 YYNGEE. The CDR3 totals 13 residues. As DNA, the CDR3 is TGTGCCAGCAGCGTAGGTGTAGGTCGGGGCTACACCTTC. Amino acids: CASSVGVGRGYTF.

The V gene is TRBV7-2, the J gene TRBJ2-7; TRBD2 aligns across 10 bases. The CDR3 sequence is 15 residues long. V lost 4 bases and J lost 5; bases outside the gene matches: 8. CDR1 SGHTA and CDR2 FQGNSA come from the germline V gene. CDR3 amino acids: CASSSSGRVRHEQYF. CDR3 nucleotides: TGTGCCAGCAGCTCAAGCGGGAGGGTTCGCCACGAGCAGTACTTC.

The gene calls are TRBV11-2 and TRBJ1-4, with 7 positions matching TRBD1. Germline V gene sequence: CDR1 SGHAT, CDR2 FQNNGV. J lost 7 bases, V lost 4 bases, and 3 bases had no gene match. CDR3 length: 13 amino acids. Here the CDR3 reads CASSSRQGEKLFF. CDR3 nucleotides: TGTGCCAGCAGCTCCCGACAGGGTGAAAAACTGTTTTTT.

The rearrangement uses TRBV5-1 and TRBJ2-1; 8 nucleotides align to TRBD2. Germline V CDR1 and CDR2: SGHRS, YFSETQ. The CDR3 is 19 amino acids. J was trimmed by 0 bases and V by 0 bases; bases with no gene match: 11. CDR3 nucleotide sequence: TGCGCCAGCAGCTTGGGCAGGCCTACGAGCGGGAGCTCCTACAATGAGCAGTTCTTC. Protein: CASSLGRPTSGSSYNEQFF.

The count of this clone is one. The V and J genes are TRBV19 and TRBJ2-1, with D tentatively TRBD1 or TRBD2 (7 bases each). Trimming left V 9 bases short and J 12 bases short, with 15 bases between. In germline, CDR1 is LNHDA, CDR2 SQIVND (reference sequence). This CDR3 spans 11 amino acids. This CDR3 is CASQGGVWQFF. As DNA, the CDR3 is TGTGCCAGCCAGGGGGGGGTATGGCAGTTCTTC.

The rearrangement joins TRBV15 to TRBJ2-3; D unresolved. The V gene lost 7 bases and the J gene lost 0 bases, with 14 bases spanning the gap. CDR3 length equals 15 residues. Germline V gene data show CDR1 as LNHNV and CDR2 as YYDKDF (reference sequence). Here the CDR3 reads CATTPRYGSTDTQYF. The CDR3 DNA sequence: TGTGCCACCACCCCCAGGTATGGTAGCACAGATACGCAGTATTTT.

The V gene is TRBV5-4, the J gene TRBJ2-1; 8 bases line up with TRBD2. V shed 2 bases and J 3 bases; nucleotides not matched to a gene: 7. The germline V gene has CDR1 SGHNT and CDR2 YYREEE (reference sequence). The CDR3 is 16 amino acids. The CDR3 DNA sequence: TGTGCCAGCAGCTTTAGTACTAGCGGATTCTACAATGAGCAGTTCTTC. Amino acids: CASSFSTSGFYNEQFF.

The rearrangement links TRBV5-4 to TRBJ2-5; possibly TRBD1 or TRBD2 for D (5 bases each). CDR1 and CDR2 (germline): SGHNT, YYREEE (reference sequence). The CDR3 sequence is 14 residues long. V lost 5 bases to trimming and J lost 5 bases, with 16 bases between them. The CDR3 protein is CASRSGTDGETQYF. CDR3 in DNA: TGTGCCAGCAGATCCGGGACGGATGGGGAGACCCAGTACTTC. The full variable domain, with the rest looked up from reference TRBV5-4 and TRBJ2-5, is ETGVTQSPTHLIKTRGQQVTLRCSSQSGHNTVSWYQQALGQGPQFIFQYYREEENGRGNFPPRFSGLQFPNYSSELNVNALELDDSALYLCASRSGTDGETQYFGPGTRLLVL.

This rearrangement joins TRBV5-1 to TRBJ2-2; D ambiguous. This CDR3 is 15 amino acids long. V shed 0 bases and J shed 3 bases, with 9 bases lying between them. Germline V gene sequence: CDR1 SGHRS, CDR2 YFSETQ. Written as DNA, the CDR3 is TGCGCCAGCAGCTTGGAGGGCTATCACACCGGGGAGCTGTTTTTT. Amino acids: CASSLEGYHTGELFF.

The chain links TRBV7-9 to TRBJ2-7; TRBD1 might be the D (6 bases). From germline, CDR1 is SEHNR and CDR2 FQNEAQ (reference sequence). This CDR3 region has 14 residues. V was cut by 3 bases and J by 1 base, with 10 bases left in between. The CDR3 reads CASSFTGLSYEQYF. CDR3 nucleotide sequence: TGTGCCAGCAGCTTTACAGGGTTGTCCTACGAGCAGTACTTC. Filled out from reference TRBV7-9 and TRBJ2-7, the complete variable domain reads DTGVSQNPRHKITKRGQNVTFRCDPISEHNRLYWYRQTLGQGPEFLTYFQNEAQLEKSRLLSDRFSAERPKGSFSTLEIQRTEQGDSAMYLCASSFTGLSYEQYFGPGTRLTVT.

Concerning this clone itself: Distinct nucleotide sequences in the sample also encode this CDR3. This chain joins TRBV19 and TRBJ2-2; the match to TRBD1 covers 9 bases. The CDR3 length is 15 residues. The germline V gene encodes CDR1 LNHDA and CDR2 SQIVND (reference sequence). The trim removed 4 bases at V and 4 bases at J, leaving 4 bases unmatched. The CDR3: CASSRTGVGTGELFF. The CDR3 DNA sequence: TGTGCCAGTAGTAGGACAGGGGTAGGCACCGGGGAGCTGTTTTTT.

This clone was counted only a few times. DNA of the CDR3: TGTGCCAGTAGTACCCTGGGGGGCGGGGTAAACACTGAAGCTTTCTTT. This sequence encodes CASSTLGGGVNTEAFF. The chain couples TRBV19 to TRBJ1-1; the D gene is possibly TRBD1 (6 bases). Trimming stripped 4 bases from V and 2 bases from J, with 17 bases between. Germline V gives CDR1 LNHDA, CDR2 SQIVND (reference sequence). CDR3 length: 16 amino acids.

The chain couples TRBV15 to TRBJ1-5, with 8 bases identical to TRBD1. The germline V gene has CDR1 LNHNV and CDR2 YYDKDF (reference sequence). Trimming removed 8 bases from V and 4 bases from J; junction bases left unmatched: 10. There are 15 residues in the CDR3. The CDR3 sequence: CATSFRDRPNQPQHF. CDR3 bases: TGTGCCACCTCCTTTCGGGACAGGCCTAATCAGCCCCAGCATTTT.

The chain carries TRBV7-3 and TRBJ1-5, with D hard to call. Trimming cost V 4 bases and J 7 bases, with 11 bases left between them. Germline V gives CDR1 SGHTA, CDR2 FQGTGA. The CDR3 runs 13 residues. The CDR3 protein is CASSSDSGQPQHF. The DNA for the CDR3 is TGTGCCAGCAGCTCAGATTCGGGGCAGCCCCAGCATTTT.

The V call is TRBV5-4, the J call TRBJ2-5, with 7 bases matching TRBD1. Unmatched junction bases numbered 8, after V lost 4 bases and J lost 5 bases. The CDR3 is made up of 14 amino acids. CDR1 SGHNT and CDR2 YYREEE come from the germline V gene (reference sequence). CDR3: CASSPAVRGETQYF. CDR3 DNA: TGTGCCAGCAGCCCCGCGGTCAGGGGGGAGACCCAGTACTTC.

The chain combines TRBV5-1 with TRBJ2-7, with D perhaps given as TRBD1 or TRBD2 (7 bases each). The CDR3 runs 17 residues. The germline V gene has CDR1 SGHRS and CDR2 YFSETQ. V was trimmed by 5 bases and J by 2 bases, leaving 23 bases between them. CDR3 in amino acids: CASRFQGGTQRAYEQYF. In DNA form, the CDR3 reads TGCGCCAGCAGGTTTCAGGGGGGGACGCAGCGGGCCTACGAGCAGTACTTC.